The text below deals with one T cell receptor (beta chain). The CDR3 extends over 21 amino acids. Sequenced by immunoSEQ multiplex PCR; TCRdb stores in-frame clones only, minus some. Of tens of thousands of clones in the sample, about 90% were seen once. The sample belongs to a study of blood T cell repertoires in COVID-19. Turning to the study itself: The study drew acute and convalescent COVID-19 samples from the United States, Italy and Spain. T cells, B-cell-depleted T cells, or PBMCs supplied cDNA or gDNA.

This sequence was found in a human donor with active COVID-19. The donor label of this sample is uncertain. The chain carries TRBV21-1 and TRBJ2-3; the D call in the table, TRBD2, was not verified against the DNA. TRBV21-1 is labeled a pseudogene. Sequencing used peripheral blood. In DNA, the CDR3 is TGTGCCAGCAGCTGGGAAGGGATCCTAGCGGCGTGGGGGGACACCACAGATACGCAGTATTTT. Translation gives CASSWEGILAAWGDTTDTQYF.